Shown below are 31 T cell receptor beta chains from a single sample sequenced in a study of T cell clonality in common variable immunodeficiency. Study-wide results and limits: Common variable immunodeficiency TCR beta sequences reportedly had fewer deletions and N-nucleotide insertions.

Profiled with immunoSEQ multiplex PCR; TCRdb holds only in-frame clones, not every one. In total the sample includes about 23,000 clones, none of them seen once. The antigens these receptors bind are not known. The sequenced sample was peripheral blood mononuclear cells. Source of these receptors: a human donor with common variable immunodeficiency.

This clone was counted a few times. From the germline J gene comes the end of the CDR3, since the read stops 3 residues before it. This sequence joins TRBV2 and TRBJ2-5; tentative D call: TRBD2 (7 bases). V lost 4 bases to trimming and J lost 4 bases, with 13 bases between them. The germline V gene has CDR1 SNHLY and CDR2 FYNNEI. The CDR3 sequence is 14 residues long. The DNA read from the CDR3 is TGTGCCAGCAGTGCTGCGGGGGCCGTAGAGACC. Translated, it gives CASSAAGAVET. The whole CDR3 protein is CASSAAGAVETQYF.

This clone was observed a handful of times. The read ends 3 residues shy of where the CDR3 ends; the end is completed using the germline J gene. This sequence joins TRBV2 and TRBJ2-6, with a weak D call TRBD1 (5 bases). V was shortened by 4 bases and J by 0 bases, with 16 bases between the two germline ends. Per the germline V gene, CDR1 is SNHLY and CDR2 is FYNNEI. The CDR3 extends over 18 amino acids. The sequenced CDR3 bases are TGTGCCAGCAGTGGTAGAAGGGGCAACCCCTCTGGGGCCAACGTC. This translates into CASSGRRGNPSGANV. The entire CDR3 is CASSGRRGNPSGANVLTF.

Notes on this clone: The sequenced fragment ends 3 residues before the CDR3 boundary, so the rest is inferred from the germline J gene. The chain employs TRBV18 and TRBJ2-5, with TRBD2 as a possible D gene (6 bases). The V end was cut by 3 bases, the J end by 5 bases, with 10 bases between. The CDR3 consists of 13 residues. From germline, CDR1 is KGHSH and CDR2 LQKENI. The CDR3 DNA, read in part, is TGTGCCAGCTCACCCACCGCGGGGGAGACC. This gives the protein CASSPTAGET. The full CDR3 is CASSPTAGETQYF.

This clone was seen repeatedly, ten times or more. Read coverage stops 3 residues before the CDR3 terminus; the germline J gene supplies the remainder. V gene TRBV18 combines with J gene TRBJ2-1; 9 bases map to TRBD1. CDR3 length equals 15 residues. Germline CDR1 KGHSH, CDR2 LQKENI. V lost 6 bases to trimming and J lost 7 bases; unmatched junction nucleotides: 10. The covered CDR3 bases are TGTGCCAGCTCCCCCGGGACAGGGAGGTGGAATGAG. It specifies CASSPGTGRWNE. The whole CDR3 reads CASSPGTGRWNEQFF.

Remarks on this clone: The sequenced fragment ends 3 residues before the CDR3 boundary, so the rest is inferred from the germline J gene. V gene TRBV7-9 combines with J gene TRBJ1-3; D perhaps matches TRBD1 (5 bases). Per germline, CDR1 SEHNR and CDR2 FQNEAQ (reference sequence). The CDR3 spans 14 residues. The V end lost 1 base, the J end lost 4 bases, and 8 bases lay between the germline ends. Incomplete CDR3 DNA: TGTGCCAGCAGCTTAGGCAGGGTCGGAAACACC. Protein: CASSLGRVGNT. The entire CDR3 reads CASSLGRVGNTIYF.

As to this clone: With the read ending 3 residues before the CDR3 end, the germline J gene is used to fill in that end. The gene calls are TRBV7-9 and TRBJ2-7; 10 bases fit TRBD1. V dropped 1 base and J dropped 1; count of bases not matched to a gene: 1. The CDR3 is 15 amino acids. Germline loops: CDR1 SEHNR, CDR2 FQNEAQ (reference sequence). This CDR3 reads CASSLEGQGSYEQYF. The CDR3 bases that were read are TGTGCCAGCAGCTTAGAGGGACAGGGGTCCTACGAG.

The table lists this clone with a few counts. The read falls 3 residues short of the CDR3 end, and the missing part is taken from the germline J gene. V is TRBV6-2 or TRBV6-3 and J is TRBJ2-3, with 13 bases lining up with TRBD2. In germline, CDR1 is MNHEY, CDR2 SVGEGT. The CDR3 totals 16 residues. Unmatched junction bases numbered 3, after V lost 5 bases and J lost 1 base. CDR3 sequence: CASSRLAGGRTDTQYF. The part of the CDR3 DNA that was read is TGTGCCAGCAGTCGACTAGCGGGGGGACGCACAGATACG.

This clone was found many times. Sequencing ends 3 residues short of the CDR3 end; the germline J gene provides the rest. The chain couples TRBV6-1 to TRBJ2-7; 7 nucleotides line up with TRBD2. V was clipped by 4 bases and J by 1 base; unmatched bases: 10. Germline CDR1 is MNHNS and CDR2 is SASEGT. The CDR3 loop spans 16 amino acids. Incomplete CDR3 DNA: TGTGCCAGCAGTGTTGGGAGGGGTGGTAAATCCTACGAG. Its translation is CASSVGRGGKSYE. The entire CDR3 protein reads CASSVGRGGKSYEQYF.

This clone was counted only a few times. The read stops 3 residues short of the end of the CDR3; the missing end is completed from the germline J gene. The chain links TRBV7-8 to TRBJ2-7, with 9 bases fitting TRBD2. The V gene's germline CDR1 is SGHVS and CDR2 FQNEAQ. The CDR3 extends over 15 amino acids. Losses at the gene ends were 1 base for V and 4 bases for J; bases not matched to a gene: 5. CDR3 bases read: TGTGCCAGCAGCTTAGGAGCGGGGGGTGTTTACGAG. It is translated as CASSLGAGGVYE. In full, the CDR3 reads CASSLGAGGVYEQYF.

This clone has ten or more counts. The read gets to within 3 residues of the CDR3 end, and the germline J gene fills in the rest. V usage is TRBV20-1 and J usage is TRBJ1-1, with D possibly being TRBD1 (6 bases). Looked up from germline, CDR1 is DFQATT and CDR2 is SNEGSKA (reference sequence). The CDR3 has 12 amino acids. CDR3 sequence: CSARGTAVGAFF. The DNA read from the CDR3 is TGCAGTGCTAGAGGGACAGCCGTGGGG.

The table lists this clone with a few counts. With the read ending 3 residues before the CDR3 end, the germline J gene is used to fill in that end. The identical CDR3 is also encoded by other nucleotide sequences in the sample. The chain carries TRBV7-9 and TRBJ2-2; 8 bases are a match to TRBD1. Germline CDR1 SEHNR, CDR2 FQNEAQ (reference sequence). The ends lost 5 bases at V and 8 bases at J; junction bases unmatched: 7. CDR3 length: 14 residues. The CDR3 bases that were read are TGTGCCAGCAGCCCCGGACAGGGCGTGGGGGAG. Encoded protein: CASSPGQGVGE. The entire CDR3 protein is CASSPGQGVGELFF.

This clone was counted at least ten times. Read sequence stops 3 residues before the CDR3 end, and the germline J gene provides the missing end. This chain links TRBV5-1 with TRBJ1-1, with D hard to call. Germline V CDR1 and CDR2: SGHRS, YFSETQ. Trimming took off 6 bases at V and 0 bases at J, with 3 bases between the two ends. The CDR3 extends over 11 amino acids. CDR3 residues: CASKLNTEAFF. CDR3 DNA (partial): TGCGCCAGCAAGCTGAACACTGAA.

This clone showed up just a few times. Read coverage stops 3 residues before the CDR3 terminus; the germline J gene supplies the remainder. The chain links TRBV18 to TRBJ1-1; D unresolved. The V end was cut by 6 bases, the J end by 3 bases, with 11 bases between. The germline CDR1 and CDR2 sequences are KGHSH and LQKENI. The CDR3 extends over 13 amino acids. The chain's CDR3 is CASSQKSDTEAFF. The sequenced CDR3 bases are TGTGCCAGCTCCCAGAAATCAGACACTGAA.

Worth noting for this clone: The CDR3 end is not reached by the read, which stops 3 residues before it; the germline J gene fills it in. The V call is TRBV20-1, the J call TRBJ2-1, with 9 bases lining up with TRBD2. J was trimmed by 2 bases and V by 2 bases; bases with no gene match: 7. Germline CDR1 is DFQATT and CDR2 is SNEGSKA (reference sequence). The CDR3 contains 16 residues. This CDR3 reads CSARRPGTSTYNEQFF. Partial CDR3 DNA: TGCAGTGCTAGACGCCCCGGGACTAGCACCTACAATGAG.

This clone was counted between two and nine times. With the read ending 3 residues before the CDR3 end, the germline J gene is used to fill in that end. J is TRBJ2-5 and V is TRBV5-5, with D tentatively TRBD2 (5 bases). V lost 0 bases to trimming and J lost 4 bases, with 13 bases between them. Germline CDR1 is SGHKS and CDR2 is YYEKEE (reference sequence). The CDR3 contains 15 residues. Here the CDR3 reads CASSLDVTSGETQYF. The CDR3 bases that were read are TGTGCCAGCAGCTTGGATGTAACGAGCGGAGAGACC.

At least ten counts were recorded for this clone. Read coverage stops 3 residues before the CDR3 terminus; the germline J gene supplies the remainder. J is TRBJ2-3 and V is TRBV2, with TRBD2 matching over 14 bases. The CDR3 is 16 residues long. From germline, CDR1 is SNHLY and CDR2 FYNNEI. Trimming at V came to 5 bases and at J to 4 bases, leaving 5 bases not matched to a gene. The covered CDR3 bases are TGTGCCAGCAGTTTTGGACTAGCGGGGGGTGCAGATACG. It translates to CASSFGLAGGADT. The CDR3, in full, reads CASSFGLAGGADTQYF.

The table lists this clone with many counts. CDR3 bases read: TGCAGTGCTAGAGCCTTCAGCGGGAGGGTGGAGACC. The encoded protein is CSARAFSGRVET. The full CDR3 sequence reads CSARAFSGRVETQYF. The chain combines TRBV20-1 with TRBJ2-5; 10 nucleotides match TRBD2. The read ends 3 residues shy of where the CDR3 ends; the end is completed using the germline J gene. Losses at the gene ends were 1 base for V and 5 bases for J; bases not matched to a gene: 7. CDR3 size: 15 residues. CDR1 is DFQATT and CDR2 is SNEGSKA in the germline V gene (reference sequence).

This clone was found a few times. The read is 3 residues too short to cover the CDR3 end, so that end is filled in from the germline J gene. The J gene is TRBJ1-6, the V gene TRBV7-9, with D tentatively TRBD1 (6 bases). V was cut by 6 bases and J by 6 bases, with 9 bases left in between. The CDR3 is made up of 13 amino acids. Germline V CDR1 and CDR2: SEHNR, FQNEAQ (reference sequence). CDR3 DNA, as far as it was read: TGTGCCAGCAGGCGACAGGTTAATTCACCC. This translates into CASRRQVNSP. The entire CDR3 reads CASRRQVNSPLHF.

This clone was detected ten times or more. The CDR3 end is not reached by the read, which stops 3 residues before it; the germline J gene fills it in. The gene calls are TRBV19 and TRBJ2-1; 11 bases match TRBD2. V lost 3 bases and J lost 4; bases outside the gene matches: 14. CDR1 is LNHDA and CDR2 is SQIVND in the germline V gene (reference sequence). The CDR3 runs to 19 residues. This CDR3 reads CASSITLGVRTSGYNEQFF. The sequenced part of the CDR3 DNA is TGTGCCAGTAGTATTACGTTAGGGGTTCGGACTAGCGGGTACAATGAG.

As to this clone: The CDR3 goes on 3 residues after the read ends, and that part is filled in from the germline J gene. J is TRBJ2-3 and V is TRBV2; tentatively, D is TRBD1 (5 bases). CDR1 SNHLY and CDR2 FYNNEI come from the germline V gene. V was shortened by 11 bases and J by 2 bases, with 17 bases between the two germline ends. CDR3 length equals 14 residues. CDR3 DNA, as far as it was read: TGTGCCGGGGCCATAGACGCCACCACAGATACG. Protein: CAGAIDATTDT. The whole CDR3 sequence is CAGAIDATTDTQYF.

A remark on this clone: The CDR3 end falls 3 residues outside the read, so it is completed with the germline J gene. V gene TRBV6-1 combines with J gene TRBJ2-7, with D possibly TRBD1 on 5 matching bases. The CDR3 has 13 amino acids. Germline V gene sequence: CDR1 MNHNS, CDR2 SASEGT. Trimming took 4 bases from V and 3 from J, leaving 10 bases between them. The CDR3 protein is CASSVDRLYEQYF. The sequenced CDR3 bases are TGTGCCAGCAGTGTAGACAGACTCTACGAG.

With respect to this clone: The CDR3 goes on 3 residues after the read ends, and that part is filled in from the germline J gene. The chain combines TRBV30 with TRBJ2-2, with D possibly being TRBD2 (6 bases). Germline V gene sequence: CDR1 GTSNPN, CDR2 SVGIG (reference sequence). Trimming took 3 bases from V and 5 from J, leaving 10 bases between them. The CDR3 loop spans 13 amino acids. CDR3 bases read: TGTGCCTGGAGGTCCGGAGGGACCGGGGAG. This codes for CAWRSGGTGE. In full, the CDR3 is CAWRSGGTGELFF.

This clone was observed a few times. The CDR3 sequence is CASSLAGGEWYEQYF. CDR3 DNA, as far as it was read: TGCGCCAGCAGCTTGGCGGGCGGGGAATGGTACGAG. The rearrangement joins TRBV5-1 to TRBJ2-7; tentative D call: TRBD2 (6 bases). The CDR3 is cut off 3 residues early in the read; its end comes from the germline J gene. The CDR3 totals 15 residues. V was clipped by 0 bases and J by 4 bases, with 14 bases between them. CDR1 is SGHRS and CDR2 is YFSETQ in the germline V gene.

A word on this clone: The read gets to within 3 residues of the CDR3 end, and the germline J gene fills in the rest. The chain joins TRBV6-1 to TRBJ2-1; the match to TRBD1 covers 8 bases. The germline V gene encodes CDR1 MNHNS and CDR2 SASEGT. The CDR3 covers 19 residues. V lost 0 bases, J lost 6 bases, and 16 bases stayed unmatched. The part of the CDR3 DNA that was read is TGTGCCAGCAGTGAAGCCCCAATTGGTGGGACAGGTATGGGCAATGAG. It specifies CASSEAPIGGTGMGNE. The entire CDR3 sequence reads CASSEAPIGGTGMGNEQFF.

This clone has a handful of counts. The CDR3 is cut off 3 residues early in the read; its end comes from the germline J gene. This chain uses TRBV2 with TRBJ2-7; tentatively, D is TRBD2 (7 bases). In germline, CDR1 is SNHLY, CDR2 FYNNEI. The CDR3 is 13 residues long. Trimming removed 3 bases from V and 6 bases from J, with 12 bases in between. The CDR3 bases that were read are TGTGCCAGCAGTGACGGCGGGGGCAGCGAG. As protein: CASSDGGGSE. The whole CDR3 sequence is CASSDGGGSEQYF.

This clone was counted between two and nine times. The DNA read from the CDR3 is TGTGCCAGCAGCCAAGGACAGGGGGCTCATCTTAACTATGGC. Translation: CASSQGQGAHLNYG. The entire CDR3 sequence reads CASSQGQGAHLNYGYTF. This chain joins TRBV2 and TRBJ1-2; 11 bases map to TRBD1. The read is 3 residues too short to cover the CDR3 end, so that end is filled in from the germline J gene. The ends lost 6 bases at V and 1 base at J; junction bases unmatched: 10. The CDR3 totals 17 residues. Germline-derived CDR1 and CDR2 are SNHLY and FYNNEI.

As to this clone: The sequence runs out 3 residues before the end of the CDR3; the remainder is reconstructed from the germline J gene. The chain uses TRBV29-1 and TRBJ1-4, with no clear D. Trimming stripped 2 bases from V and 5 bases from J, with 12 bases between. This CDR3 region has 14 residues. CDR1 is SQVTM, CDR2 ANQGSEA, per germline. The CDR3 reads CSVELANRNEKLFF. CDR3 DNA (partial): TGCAGCGTTGAACTAGCGAATCGGAATGAAAAA.

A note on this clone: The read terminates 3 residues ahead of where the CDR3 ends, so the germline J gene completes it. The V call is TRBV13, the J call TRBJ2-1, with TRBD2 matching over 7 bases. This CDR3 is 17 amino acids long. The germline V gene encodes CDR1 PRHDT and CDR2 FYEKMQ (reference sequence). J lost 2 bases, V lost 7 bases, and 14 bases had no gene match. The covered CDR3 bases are TGTGCCAGCACCCTAACTTCTACGGGGAGGGCCTACAATGAG. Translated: CASTLTSTGRAYNE. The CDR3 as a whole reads CASTLTSTGRAYNEQFF.

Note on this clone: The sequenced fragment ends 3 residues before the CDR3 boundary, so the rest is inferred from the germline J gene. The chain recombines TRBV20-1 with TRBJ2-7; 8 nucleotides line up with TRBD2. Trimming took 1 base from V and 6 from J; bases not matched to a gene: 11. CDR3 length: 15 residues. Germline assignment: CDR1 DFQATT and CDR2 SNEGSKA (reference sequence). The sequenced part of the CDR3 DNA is TGCAGTGCTAGAGTGGGACTAGAAGGGATGCTCGAG. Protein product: CSARVGLEGMLE. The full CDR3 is CSARVGLEGMLEQYF.

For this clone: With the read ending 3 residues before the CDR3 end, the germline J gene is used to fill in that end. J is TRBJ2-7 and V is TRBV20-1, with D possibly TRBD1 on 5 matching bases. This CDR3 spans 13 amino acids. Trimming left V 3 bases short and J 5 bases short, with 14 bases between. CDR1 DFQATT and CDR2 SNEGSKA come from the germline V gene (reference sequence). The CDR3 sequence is CSARQGYFHEQYF. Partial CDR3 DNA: TGCAGTGCTAGGCAGGGTTACTTTCACGAG.

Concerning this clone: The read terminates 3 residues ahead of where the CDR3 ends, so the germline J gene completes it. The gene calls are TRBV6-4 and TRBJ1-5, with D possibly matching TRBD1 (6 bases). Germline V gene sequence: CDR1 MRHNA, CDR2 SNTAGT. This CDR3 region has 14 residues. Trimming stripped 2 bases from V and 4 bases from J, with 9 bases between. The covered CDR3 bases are TGTGCCAGCAGTGACCACAGGGCTAATCAGCCC. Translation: CASSDHRANQP. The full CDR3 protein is CASSDHRANQPQHF.